Below, 10 T cell receptor beta chains from the same sample are listed, as sequenced in a study of T cells in Graves' hyperthyroidism and ophthalmopathy. Template material for amplifying TCR beta CDR3 regions consisted of RNA transcripts. HTBI primers were the set used in a first-round RT-PCR of the TCR CDR3. TCRdb reprocessed the multiplex PCR reads via MiXCR and lists one record per CDR3 protein. The sample lists around 620,000 distinct CDR3 sequences, about 43% occurring once. The source material was peripheral blood or thyroid tissue (not recorded which). All receptors come from an adult woman with Graves' disease, either hyperthyroidism or ophthalmopathy (not recorded which).

The CDR3 DNA reads as TGTGCCATCAGTGTCCATAACTATGGCTACACCTTC. Encoded protein: CAISVHNYGYTF. The rearrangement links TRBV10-3 to TRBJ1-2; D ambiguous. This CDR3 has 12 amino acids. Germline lookup yields CDR1 ENHRY and CDR2 SYGVKD. V gave up 4 bases and J gave up 1 base, with 4 bases separating them.

This clonotype was found many times. DNA of the CDR3: TGCGCCAGCAGCCAACCCCTTCACGCGAAGACCCAGTACTTC. Its translation: CASSQPLHAKTQYF. The V and J genes are TRBV4-1 and TRBJ2-5; D uncertain. V dropped 2 bases and J dropped 6 bases, with 13 bases sitting between them. The CDR3 extends over 14 amino acids. CDR1 and CDR2 from the germline V gene are MGHRA and YSYEKL.

This chain joins TRBV24-1 and TRBJ2-7; 9 bases align to TRBD2. The CDR3 runs 15 residues. V shed 10 bases and J 6 bases; nucleotides not matched to a gene: 15. Germline lookup yields CDR1 KGHDR and CDR2 SFDVKD. The CDR3: CATGTSRYRVGEQYF. The CDR3 DNA sequence: TGTGCCACGGGGACTAGCAGATACAGGGTGGGCGAGCAGTACTTC.

The table lists this clonotype with many counts. The V gene is TRBV15, the J gene TRBJ2-5; TRBD2 matches at 7 bases. The CDR3 consists of 15 residues. After removal of 3 bases from V and 6 bases from J, the junction contained 10 bases not matched to a gene. Germline values: CDR1 LNHNV, CDR2 YYDKDF (reference sequence). The CDR3 DNA sequence: TGTGCCACCAGCAGTTCGGCGGGAGTTCTAAAGACCCAGTACTTC. This gives the protein CATSSSAGVLKTQYF.

This clonotype was detected once. V usage is TRBV7-9 and J usage is TRBJ2-7; 8 bases are a match to TRBD1. Germline V gives CDR1 SEHNR, CDR2 FQNEAQ (reference sequence). J was trimmed by 5 bases and V by 0 bases; bases with no gene match: 6. The CDR3 is made up of 15 amino acids. CDR3 in DNA: TGTGCCAGCAGCTTAGCGTCTGACAGGGGCCACGAGCAGTACTTC. Residues: CASSLASDRGHEQYF.

This sequence joins TRBV20-1 and TRBJ2-5; 8 bases match TRBD1. This CDR3 contains 16 residues. The V gene end was trimmed by 4 bases and the J gene end by 1 base; junction bases not matched to a gene: 11. Germline V gene data show CDR1 as DFQATT and CDR2 as SNEGSKA (reference sequence). The CDR3 DNA is TGCAGTGCTACCCAACAGGGGGGTAGCAGCCAAGAGACCCAGTACTTC. Amino acid sequence: CSATQQGGSSQETQYF.

V gene TRBV10-3 combines with J gene TRBJ1-3; 8 bases agree with TRBD1. The germline CDR1 and CDR2 sequences are ENHRY and SYGVKD. The CDR3 spans 17 residues. The trim removed 3 bases at V and 0 bases at J, leaving 7 bases unmatched. CDR3 amino acids: CAISESQGASSGNTIYF. In DNA form, the CDR3 reads TGTGCCATCAGTGAAAGTCAGGGGGCTTCCTCTGGAAACACCATATATTTT.

The J gene is TRBJ1-1, the V gene TRBV12-3 or TRBV12-4, with D unresolved. The CDR3 spans 15 residues. Trimming stripped 6 bases from V and 2 bases from J, with 16 bases between. The CDR3 DNA follows: TGTGCCAGCAGAGGCTGGGTCGTGCCAAACACTGAAGCTTTCTTT. This codes for CASRGWVVPNTEAFF.

This clonotype was recorded many times. This sequence joins TRBV11-2 and TRBJ2-6; no definite D call. The germline CDR1 and CDR2 sequences are SGHAT and FQNNGV. The CDR3 is made up of 16 amino acids. V shed 5 bases and J shed 0 bases, with 11 bases lying between them. CDR3 sequence: CASSPTDRSGANVLTF. The CDR3 DNA follows: TGTGCCAGCAGCCCAACAGACCGCTCTGGGGCCAACGTCCTGACTTTC.

This clonotype was seen ten or more times. This chain connects TRBV15 to TRBJ1-2; possibly TRBD1 for D (5 bases). CDR3 length equals 14 residues. V shed 0 bases and J shed 8 bases, with 13 bases lying between them. Germline V gene lookup returns CDR1 LNHNV and CDR2 YYDKDF (reference sequence). The CDR3 sequence: CATSRDPREEGYTF. The CDR3 bases are TGTGCCACCAGCAGAGATCCCAGGGAGGAGGGCTACACCTTC.